The 18 T cell receptor beta chains given below trace back to one sample, sequenced in a study of blood T cell repertoires in COVID-19. Generated by immunoSEQ multiplex PCR, the TCRdb table keeps only in-frame clones and is missing some. The sample carries about 200,000 clones, approximately 80% recorded once. The sequencing input was peripheral blood. The receptors come from a man in his sixties with COVID-19, enrolled during active disease.

For this clone: The sample contains more than one DNA sequence encoding this CDR3. The chain carries TRBV7-2 and TRBJ1-2; perhaps TRBD1 as D (5 bases). CDR3 length: 14 amino acids. Germline-derived CDR1 and CDR2 are SGHTA and FQGNSA. The germline V and J ends were trimmed by 1 base and 2 bases, with 8 bases remaining between them. The CDR3 spells CASSLGGGNYGYTF. In DNA form, the CDR3 reads TGTGCCAGCAGCTTAGGGGGGGGAAACTATGGCTACACCTTC.

V and J are TRBV4-3 and TRBJ1-2; 8 bases agree with TRBD1. The V gene's germline CDR1 is LGHNA and CDR2 YSLEER. The length of the CDR3 is 15 residues. V was clipped by 4 bases and J by 8 bases; unmatched bases: 12. The CDR3 bases are TGCGCCAGCAGCCGCGATATCGGGACAGGATGGGGCTACACCTTC. Protein product: CASSRDIGTGWGYTF.

CDR3 in amino acids: CASSHGTSGFAYEQYF. The CDR3 DNA sequence: TGCGCCAGCAGCCATGGGACTAGCGGGTTCGCCTACGAGCAGTACTTC. V is TRBV5-1 and J is TRBJ2-7; 12 bases align to TRBD2. The J segment lost 2 bases and the V segment lost 4 bases, leaving 7 bases of the junction unmatched. Germline V gene sequence: CDR1 SGHRS, CDR2 YFSETQ. The CDR3 consists of 16 residues.

This chain connects TRBV10-1 to TRBJ1-6, with unresolved D. Germline V CDR1 and CDR2: WNHNN, SYGVQD (reference sequence). This CDR3 has 15 amino acids. Trimming took 2 bases from V and 7 from J, leaving 12 bases between them. CDR3 bases: TGCGCCAGCAGTGAGGGGTCCGGAGGAAATTCACCCCTCCACTTT. Translated: CASSEGSGGNSPLHF.

This chain uses TRBV6-6 with TRBJ2-7; 7 bases align to TRBD1. This CDR3 has 13 residues. V gave up 5 bases and J gave up 2 bases; unmatched junction bases: 3. Germline-derived CDR1 and CDR2 are MNHNY and SVGAGI (reference sequence). CDR3 protein: CASSDDRAYEQYF. Written as DNA, the CDR3 is TGTGCCAGCAGTGACGACAGGGCCTACGAGCAGTACTTC.

V is TRBV28 and J is TRBJ1-5; 7 bases match TRBD1. The V segment lost 6 bases and the J segment 0 bases; nucleotides outside the gene matches: 5. The CDR3 is 15 amino acids. The germline V gene has CDR1 MDHEN and CDR2 SYDVKM. The CDR3 region is CASRMTGFSNQPQHF. The DNA for the CDR3 is TGTGCCAGCAGGATGACAGGGTTTAGCAATCAGCCCCAGCATTTT.

This clone was observed a few times. The chain couples TRBV9 to TRBJ2-5; D is perhaps TRBD1 (6 bases). CDR1 and CDR2 (germline): SGDLS, YYNGEE. CDR3 length: 16 residues. The V end was cut by 0 bases, the J end by 5 bases, with 17 bases between. CDR3 in amino acids: CASSVDTGTGYETQYF. The CDR3 DNA reads TGTGCCAGCAGCGTAGACACAGGGACGGGTTATGAGACCCAGTACTTC. Full variable domain (outside the CDR3, taken from reference TRBV9 and TRBJ2-5): DSGVTQTPKHLITATGQRVTLRCSPRSGDLSVYWYQQSLDQGLQFLIQYYNGEERAKGNILERFSAQQFPDLHSELNLSSLELGDSALYFCASSVDTGTGYETQYFGPGTRLLVL.

CDR3 nucleotide sequence: TGTGCCAGCAGCCCGGGACAGGGAATCCTCTATGGCTACACCTTC. Translating it yields CASSPGQGILYGYTF. V and J are TRBV11-2 and TRBJ1-2, with TRBD1 matching 9 bases. The junction had 8 bases not matched to a gene; V was cut back by 5 bases and J by 4 bases. The germline gives CDR1 SGHAT, CDR2 FQNNGV. The CDR3 length is 15 residues.

V gene TRBV5-6 combines with J gene TRBJ1-2; D not resolved. CDR1 is SGHDT, CDR2 YYEEEE, per germline. This CDR3 region has 14 residues. Trimming took 4 bases from V and 4 from J, leaving 14 bases between them. For the CDR3, the DNA is TGTGCCAGCAGCACGGAGGGAAGTAGCTATGGCTACACCTTC. Its protein is CASSTEGSSYGYTF.

The table lists this clone with a count of one. The chain joins TRBV29-1 to TRBJ1-3, with D possibly being TRBD1 (6 bases). The CDR3 loop spans 12 amino acids. The germline CDR1 and CDR2 sequences are SQVTM and ANQGSEA. V dropped 4 bases and J dropped 4 bases, with 8 bases sitting between them. The CDR3 spells CSVVDSGNTIYF. CDR3 bases: TGCAGCGTTGTGGACAGCGGAAACACCATATATTTT.

The chain has TRBV6-5 and TRBJ1-2; the match to TRBD1 covers 8 bases. Germline V gives CDR1 MNHEY, CDR2 SVGAGI. V shed 7 bases and J 4 bases; nucleotides not matched to a gene: 2. The CDR3 consists of 12 residues. The CDR3 DNA reads as TGTGCCAGCATCGGACAGGGCTATGGCTACACCTTC. This gives the protein CASIGQGYGYTF.

The chain's CDR3 is CASSLRGGDSTDTQYF. The CDR3 DNA is TGTGCCAGCAGCTTGAGAGGAGGGGATAGCACAGATACGCAGTATTTT. The gene calls are TRBV9 and TRBJ2-3, with D tentatively TRBD2 (6 bases). The V gene's germline CDR1 is SGDLS and CDR2 YYNGEE. The CDR3 contains 16 residues. Trimming stripped 4 bases from V and 0 bases from J, with 15 bases between.

This clone came up once. The V gene is TRBV3-1 (or the pseudogene TRBV3-2), the J gene TRBJ2-7, with 7 nucleotides matching TRBD2. Losses at the gene ends were 4 bases for V and 6 bases for J; bases not matched to a gene: 12. The CDR3 spans 15 residues. In germline, CDR1 is LGHDT, CDR2 YNNKEL (reference sequence). CDR3 nucleotide sequence: TGTGCCAGCAGCCTTAGGGGACTGACGGGAGGCGAGCAGTACTTC. Translating gives CASSLRGLTGGEQYF.

The rearrangement uses TRBV18 and TRBJ1-1, with D possibly matching TRBD1 (6 bases). The CDR3 has 16 residues. V dropped 3 bases and J dropped 3 bases, with 17 bases sitting between them. The V gene's germline CDR1 is KGHSH and CDR2 LQKENI. CDR3 region: CASSPLRGGSDTEAFF. DNA for the CDR3: TGTGCCAGCTCACCCCTTAGGGGGGGCTCGGACACTGAAGCTTTCTTT. Filled out from reference TRBV18 and TRBJ1-1, the complete variable domain reads NAGVMQNPRHLVRRRGQEARLRCSPMKGHSHVYWYRQLPEEGLKFMVYLQKENIIDESGMPKERFSAEFPKEGPSILRIQQVVRGDSAAYFCASSPLRGGSDTEAFFGQGTRLTVV.

The chain is built from TRBV7-9 and TRBJ2-1; TRBD2 matches at 7 bases. The V and J ends lost 5 bases and 4 bases, in that order; junction bases with no gene match: 8. CDR3 size: 15 residues. Per germline, CDR1 SEHNR and CDR2 FQNEAQ (reference sequence). The CDR3 loop reads CASSPRGVIYNEQFF. CDR3 nucleotides: TGTGCCAGCAGCCCCCGGGGGGTAATATACAATGAGCAGTTCTTC.

This chain joins TRBV24-1 and TRBJ1-2; the D is unclear. V lost 12 bases and J lost 8, with 6 bases in between. The CDR3 extends over 8 amino acids. From germline, CDR1 is KGHDR and CDR2 SFDVKD. The CDR3: CAPQGYTF. The CDR3 nucleotides read TGTGCCCCCCAAGGCTACACCTTC.

This rearrangement joins TRBV15 to TRBJ1-5, with D possibly being TRBD1 (6 bases). CDR1 is LNHNV, CDR2 YYDKDF, per germline (reference sequence). V was trimmed by 6 bases and J by 3 bases, leaving 21 bases between them. This CDR3 is 17 amino acids long. The CDR3 reads CATSLDRRRDPNQPQHF. DNA for the CDR3: TGTGCCACCAGTCTAGACAGGCGGAGAGATCCCAATCAGCCCCAGCATTTT.

V usage is TRBV18 and J usage is TRBJ2-3; maybe TRBD2 (7 bases). Germline-derived CDR1 and CDR2 are KGHSH and LQKENI. V dropped 0 bases and J dropped 4 bases, with 8 bases sitting between them. CDR3 size: 14 residues. The CDR3 nucleotides read TGTGCCAGCTCACCACCGGGGGGGCCAGATACGCAGTATTTT. Amino acids: CASSPPGGPDTQYF.